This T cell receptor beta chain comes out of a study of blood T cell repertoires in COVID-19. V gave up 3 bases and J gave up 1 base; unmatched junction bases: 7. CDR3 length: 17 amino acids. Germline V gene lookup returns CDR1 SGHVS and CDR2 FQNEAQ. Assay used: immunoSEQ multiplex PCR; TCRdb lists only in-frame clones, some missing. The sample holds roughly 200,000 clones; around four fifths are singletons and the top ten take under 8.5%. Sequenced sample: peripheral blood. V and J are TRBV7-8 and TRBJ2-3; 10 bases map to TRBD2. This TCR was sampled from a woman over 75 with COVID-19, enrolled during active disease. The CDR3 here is CASSFAASGRGTDTQYF. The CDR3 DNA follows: TGTGCCAGCAGCTTCGCCGCGAGCGGGAGGGGCACAGATACGCAGTATTTT.